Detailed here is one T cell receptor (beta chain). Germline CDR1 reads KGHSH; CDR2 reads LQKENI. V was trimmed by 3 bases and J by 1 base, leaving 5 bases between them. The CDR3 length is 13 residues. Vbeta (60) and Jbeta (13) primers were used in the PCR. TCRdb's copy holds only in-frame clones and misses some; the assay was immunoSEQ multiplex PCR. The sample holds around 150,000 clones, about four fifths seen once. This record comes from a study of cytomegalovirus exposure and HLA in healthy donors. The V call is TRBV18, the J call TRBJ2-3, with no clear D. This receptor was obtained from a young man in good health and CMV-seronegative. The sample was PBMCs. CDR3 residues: CASSPSGTDTQYF. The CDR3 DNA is TGTGCCAGCTCACCCAGTGGCACAGATACGCAGTATTTT.